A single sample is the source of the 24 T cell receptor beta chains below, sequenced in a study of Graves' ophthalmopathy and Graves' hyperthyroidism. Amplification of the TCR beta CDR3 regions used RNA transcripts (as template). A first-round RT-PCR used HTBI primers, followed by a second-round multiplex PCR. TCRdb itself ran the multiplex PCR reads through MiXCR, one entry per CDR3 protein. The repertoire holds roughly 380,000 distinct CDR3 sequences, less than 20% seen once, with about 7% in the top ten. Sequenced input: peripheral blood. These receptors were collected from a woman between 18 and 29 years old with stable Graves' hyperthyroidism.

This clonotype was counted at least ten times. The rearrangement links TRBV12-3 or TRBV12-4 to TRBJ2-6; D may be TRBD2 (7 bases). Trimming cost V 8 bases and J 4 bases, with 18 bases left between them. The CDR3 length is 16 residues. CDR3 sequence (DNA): TGTGCCAGCGTTAGGGGGGGAATCAGCGGGGCCAACGTCCTGACTTTC. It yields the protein CASVRGGISGANVLTF.

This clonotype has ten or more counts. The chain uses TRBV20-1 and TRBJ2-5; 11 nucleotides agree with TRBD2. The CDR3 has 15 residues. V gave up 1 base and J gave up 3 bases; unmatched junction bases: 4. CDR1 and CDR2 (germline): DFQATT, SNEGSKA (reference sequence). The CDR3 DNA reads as TGCAGTGCTAGAGGACTAGCGGGGCCCAAAGAGACCCAGTACTTC. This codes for CSARGLAGPKETQYF.

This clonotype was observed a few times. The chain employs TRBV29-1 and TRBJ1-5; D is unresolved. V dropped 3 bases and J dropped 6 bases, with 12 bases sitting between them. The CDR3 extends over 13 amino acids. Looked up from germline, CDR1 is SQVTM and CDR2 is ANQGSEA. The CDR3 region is CSVEEGSGQPQHF. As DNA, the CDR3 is TGCAGCGTTGAGGAGGGTTCGGGTCAGCCCCAGCATTTT.

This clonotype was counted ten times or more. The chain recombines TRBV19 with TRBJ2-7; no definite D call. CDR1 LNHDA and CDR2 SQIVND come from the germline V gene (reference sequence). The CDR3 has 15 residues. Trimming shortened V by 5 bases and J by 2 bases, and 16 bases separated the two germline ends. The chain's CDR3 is CASSSTALKTYEQYF. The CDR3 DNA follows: TGTGCCAGTAGTTCCACAGCCTTGAAAACCTACGAGCAGTACTTC.

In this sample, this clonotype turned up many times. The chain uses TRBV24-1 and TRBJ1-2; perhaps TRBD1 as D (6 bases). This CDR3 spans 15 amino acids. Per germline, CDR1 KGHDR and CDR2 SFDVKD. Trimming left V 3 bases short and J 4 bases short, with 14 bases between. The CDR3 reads CATSDAYDRSYGYTF. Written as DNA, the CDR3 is TGTGCCACCAGTGATGCCTATGACAGGTCCTATGGCTACACCTTC.

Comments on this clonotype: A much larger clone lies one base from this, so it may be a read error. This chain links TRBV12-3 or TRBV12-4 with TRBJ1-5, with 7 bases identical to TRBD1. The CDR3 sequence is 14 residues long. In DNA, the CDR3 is TGTGTCAGCAGTGCCCACAGGGGCGGACAGCCCCAGCATTTT. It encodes CVSSAHRGGQPQHF.

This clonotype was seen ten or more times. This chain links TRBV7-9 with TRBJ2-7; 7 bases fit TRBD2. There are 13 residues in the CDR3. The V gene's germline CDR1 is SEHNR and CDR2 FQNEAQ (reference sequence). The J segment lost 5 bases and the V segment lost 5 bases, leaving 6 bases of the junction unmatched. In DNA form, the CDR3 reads TGTGCCAGCAGCCGGGAGGCAGGCGACGAGCAGTACTTC. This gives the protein CASSREAGDEQYF.

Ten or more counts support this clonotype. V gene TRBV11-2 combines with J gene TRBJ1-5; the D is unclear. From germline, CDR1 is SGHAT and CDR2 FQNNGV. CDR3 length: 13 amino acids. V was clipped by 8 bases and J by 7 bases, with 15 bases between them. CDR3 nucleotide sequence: TGTGCCAGCGGGAGTGGCGGGCTACAGCCCCAGCATTTT. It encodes CASGSGGLQPQHF.

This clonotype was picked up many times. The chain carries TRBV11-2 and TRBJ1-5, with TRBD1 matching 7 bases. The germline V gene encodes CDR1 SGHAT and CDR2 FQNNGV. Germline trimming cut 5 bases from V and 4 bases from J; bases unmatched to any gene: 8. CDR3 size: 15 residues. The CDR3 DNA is TGTGCCAGCAGCCAGGGGGGAATACGGAATCAGCCCCAGCATTTT. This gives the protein CASSQGGIRNQPQHF.

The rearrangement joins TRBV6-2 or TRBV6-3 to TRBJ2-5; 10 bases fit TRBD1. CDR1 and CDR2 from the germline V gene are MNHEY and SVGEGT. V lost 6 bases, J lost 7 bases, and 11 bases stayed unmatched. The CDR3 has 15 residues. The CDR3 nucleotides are TGTGCCAGCAGCCCCATGACAGGGGGCAGCTTGACCCAGTACTTC. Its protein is CASSPMTGGSLTQYF.

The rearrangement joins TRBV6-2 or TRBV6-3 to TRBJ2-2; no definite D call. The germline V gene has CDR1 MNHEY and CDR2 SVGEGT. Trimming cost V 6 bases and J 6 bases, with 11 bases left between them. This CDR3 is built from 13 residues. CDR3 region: CASSPQIPGELFF. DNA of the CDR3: TGTGCCAGCAGCCCACAGATCCCCGGGGAGCTGTTTTTT.

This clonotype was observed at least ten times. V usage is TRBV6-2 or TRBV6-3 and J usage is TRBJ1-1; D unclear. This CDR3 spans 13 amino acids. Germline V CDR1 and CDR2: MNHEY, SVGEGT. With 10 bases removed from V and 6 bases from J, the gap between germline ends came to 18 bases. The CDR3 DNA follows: TGTGCCACCGCCCCCTTGACACCAGCTGAAGCTTTCTTT. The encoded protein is CATAPLTPAEAFF.

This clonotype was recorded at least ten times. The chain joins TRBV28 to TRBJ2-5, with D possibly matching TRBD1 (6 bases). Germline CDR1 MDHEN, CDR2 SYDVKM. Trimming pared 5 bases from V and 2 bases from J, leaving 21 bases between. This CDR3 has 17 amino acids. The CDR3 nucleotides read TGTGCCAGCAGTCCTCGTTTGGGGACCGGACAGCAAGAGACCCAGTACTTC. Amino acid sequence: CASSPRLGTGQQETQYF.

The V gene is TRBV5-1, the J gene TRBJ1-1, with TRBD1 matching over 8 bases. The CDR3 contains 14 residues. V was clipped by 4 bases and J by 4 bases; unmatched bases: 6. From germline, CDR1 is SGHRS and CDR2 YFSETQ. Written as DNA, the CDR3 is TGCGCCAGCAGCCCGACAGGGGTAGTCACTGAAGCTTTCTTT. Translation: CASSPTGVVTEAFF. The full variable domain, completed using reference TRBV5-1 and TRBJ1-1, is KAGVTQTPRYLIKTRGQQVTLSCSPISGHRSVSWYQQTPGQGLQFLFEYFSETQRNKGNFPGRFSGRQFSNSRSEMNVSTLELGDSALYLCASSPTGVVTEAFFGQGTRLTVV.

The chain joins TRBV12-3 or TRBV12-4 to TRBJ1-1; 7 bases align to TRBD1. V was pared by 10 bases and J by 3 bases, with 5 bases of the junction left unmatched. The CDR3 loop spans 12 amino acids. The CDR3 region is CATRTGYTEAFF. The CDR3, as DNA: TGTGCCACACGGACAGGTTACACTGAAGCTTTCTTT.

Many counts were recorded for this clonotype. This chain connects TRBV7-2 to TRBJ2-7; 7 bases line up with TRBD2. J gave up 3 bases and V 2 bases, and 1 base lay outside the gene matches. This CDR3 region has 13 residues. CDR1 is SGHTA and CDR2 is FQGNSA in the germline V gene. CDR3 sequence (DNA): TGTGCCAGCAGCTTACGGGGGGACTACGAGCAGTACTTC. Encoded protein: CASSLRGDYEQYF.

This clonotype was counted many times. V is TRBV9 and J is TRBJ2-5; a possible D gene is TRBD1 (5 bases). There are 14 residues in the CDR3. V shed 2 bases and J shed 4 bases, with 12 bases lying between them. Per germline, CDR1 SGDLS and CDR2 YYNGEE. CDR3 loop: CASSVGQGGETQYF. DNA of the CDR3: TGTGCCAGCAGCGTGGGCCAGGGCGGAGAGACCCAGTACTTC.

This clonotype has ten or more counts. CDR3 amino acids: CASSFRTPNTEAFF. CDR3 in DNA: TGTGCCAGCAGTTTCCGGACACCGAACACTGAAGCTTTCTTT. J is TRBJ1-1 and V is TRBV27; perhaps TRBD1 as D (5 bases). There are 14 residues in the CDR3. Trimming left V 3 bases short and J 1 base short, with 9 bases between. Germline lookup yields CDR1 MNHEY and CDR2 SMNVEV (reference sequence).

The CDR3 DNA reads as TGTGCCAGCAGCTTTGGGGACAGGTTCTCCTACGAGCAGTACTTC. Amino acids: CASSFGDRFSYEQYF. The rearrangement joins TRBV7-2 to TRBJ2-7, with 8 bases matching TRBD1. Germline CDR1 is SGHTA and CDR2 is FQGNSA. This CDR3 has 15 amino acids. V shed 3 bases and J 0 bases; nucleotides not matched to a gene: 4. Looking up the rest from reference TRBV7-2 and TRBJ2-7 gives the full variable domain: GAGVSQSPSNKVTEKGKDVELRCDPISGHTALYWYRQSLGQGLEFLIYFQGNSAPDKSGLPSDRFSAERTGGSVSTLTIQRTQQEDSAVYLCASSFGDRFSYEQYFGPGTRLTVT.

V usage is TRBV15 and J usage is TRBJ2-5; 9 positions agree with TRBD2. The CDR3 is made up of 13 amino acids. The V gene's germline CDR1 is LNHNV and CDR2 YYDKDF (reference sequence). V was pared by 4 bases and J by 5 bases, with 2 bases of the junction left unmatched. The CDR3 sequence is CATSIAGVETQYF. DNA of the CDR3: TGTGCCACCAGCATAGCGGGGGTGGAGACCCAGTACTTC.

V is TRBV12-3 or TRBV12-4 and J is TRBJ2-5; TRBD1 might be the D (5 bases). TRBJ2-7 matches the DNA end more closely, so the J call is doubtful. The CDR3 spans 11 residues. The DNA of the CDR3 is TGTGCCAGCAGTCAGGACAACGAGCAGTACTTC. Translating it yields CASSQDNEQYF.

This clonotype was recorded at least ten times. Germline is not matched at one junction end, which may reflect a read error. The DNA for the CDR3 is TGTGCCATCAATGAGGGACTGGGTAACACTGAAGCTTTCTTT. Encoded protein: CAINEGLGNTEAFF. The chain has TRBV10-3 and TRBJ1-1; maybe TRBD1 (5 bases). Germline CDR1 ENHRY, CDR2 SYGVKD. This CDR3 comprises 14 residues.

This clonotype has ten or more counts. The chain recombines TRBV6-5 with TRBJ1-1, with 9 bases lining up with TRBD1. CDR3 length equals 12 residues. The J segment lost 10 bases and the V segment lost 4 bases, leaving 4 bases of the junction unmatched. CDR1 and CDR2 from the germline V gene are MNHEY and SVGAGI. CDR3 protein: CASSSGTGRAFF. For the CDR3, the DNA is TGTGCCAGCAGTTCCGGGACAGGGCGAGCTTTCTTT.

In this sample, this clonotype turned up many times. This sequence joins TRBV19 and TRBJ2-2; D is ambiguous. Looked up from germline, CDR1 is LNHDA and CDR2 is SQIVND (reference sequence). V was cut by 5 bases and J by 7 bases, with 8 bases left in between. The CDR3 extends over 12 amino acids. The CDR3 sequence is CASSPKIGELFF. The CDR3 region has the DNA TGTGCCAGTAGTCCCAAGATCGGGGAGCTGTTTTTT.